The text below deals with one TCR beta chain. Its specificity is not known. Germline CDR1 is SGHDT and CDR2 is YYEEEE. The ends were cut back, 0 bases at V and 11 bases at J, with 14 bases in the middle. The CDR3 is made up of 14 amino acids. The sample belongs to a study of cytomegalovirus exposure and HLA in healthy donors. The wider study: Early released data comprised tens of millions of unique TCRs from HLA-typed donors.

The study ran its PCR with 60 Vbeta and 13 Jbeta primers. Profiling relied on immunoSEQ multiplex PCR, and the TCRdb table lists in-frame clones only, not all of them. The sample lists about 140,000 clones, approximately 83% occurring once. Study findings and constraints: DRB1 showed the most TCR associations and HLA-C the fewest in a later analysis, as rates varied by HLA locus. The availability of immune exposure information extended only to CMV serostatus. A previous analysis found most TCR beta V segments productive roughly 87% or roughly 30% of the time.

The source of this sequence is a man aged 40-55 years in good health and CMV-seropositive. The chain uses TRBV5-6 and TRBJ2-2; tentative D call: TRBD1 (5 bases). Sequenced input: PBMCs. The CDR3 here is CASSLGGWGFELFF. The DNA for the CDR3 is TGTGCCAGCAGCTTGGGCGGCTGGGGCTTCGAGCTGTTTTTT. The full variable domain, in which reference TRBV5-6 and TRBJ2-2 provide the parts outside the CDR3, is DAGVTQSPTHLIKTRGQQVTLRCSPKSGHDTVSWYQQALGQGPQFIFQYYEEEERQRGNFPDRFSGHQFPNYSSELNVNALLLGDSALYLCASSLGGWGFELFFGEGSRLTVL.